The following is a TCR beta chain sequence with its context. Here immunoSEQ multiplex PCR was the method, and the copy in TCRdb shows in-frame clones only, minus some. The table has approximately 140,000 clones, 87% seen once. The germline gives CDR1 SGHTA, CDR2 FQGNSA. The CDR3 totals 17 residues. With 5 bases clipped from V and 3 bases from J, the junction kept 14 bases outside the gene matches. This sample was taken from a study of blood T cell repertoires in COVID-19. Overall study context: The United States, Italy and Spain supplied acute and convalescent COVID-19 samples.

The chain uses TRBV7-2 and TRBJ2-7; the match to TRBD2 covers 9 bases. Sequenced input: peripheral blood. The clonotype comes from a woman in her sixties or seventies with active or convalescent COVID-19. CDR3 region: CASSPRSGGVPHYEQYF. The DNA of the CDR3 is TGTGCCAGCAGCCCGCGTAGCGGGGGAGTTCCCCACTACGAGCAGTACTTC.